Listed below are T cell receptor beta chains from one sample, sequenced in a study of shared clonotypes between healthy human individuals. The protocol was immunoSEQ multiplex PCR, while the TCRdb copy is restricted to in-frame clones and leaves out a portion. The sample holds under 2.5 million clones, 85% to 95% seen once. Source material: naive CD4+ T cells from PBMCs. All receptors come from a young man in good health. Some clones in this sample may be carry-over from other donors' samples. CDR3s include the opening cysteine and the closing phenylalanine or tryptophan. The D gene is left open where the match is weak. The size entry is marked missing in some rows and otherwise reads once, few, many or a size class.

>TRBD1|.|TRBV28|TRBJ1-6
CASMLAGDRSPLHF
TGTGCCAGCATGCTCGCAGGGGACAGGTCACCCCTCCACTTT
>TRBD1|.|TRBV28|TRBJ1-1
CASSLPSRGDTEAFF
TGTGCCAGCAGCCTCCCCAGCAGGGGGGACACTGAAGCTTTCTTT
>TRBD2|once|TRBV12-5|TRBJ2-3
CASGISGGGDTQYF
TGTGCTAGTGGTATTTCAGGCGGGGGAGATACGCAGTATTTT
>.|once|TRBV6-4|TRBJ1-4
CASSDSKGARNEKLFF
TGTGCCAGCAGTGACTCGAAAGGGGCAAGGAATGAAAAACTGTTTTTT
>TRBD2|.|TRBV7-2|TRBJ2-1
CASSLALAGAYEQFF
TGTGCCAGCAGCTTAGCACTAGCGGGAGCGTATGAGCAGTTCTTC
>.|once|TRBV5-1|TRBJ1-1
CASSFGGLADTEAFF
TGCGCCAGCAGCTTCGGGGGGTTGGCCGACACTGAAGCTTTCTTT
>.|.|TRBV5-1|TRBJ2-5
CASSLQGGETQYF
TGCGCCAGCAGCCTTCAAGGAGGAGAGACCCAGTACTTC
>.|once|TRBV18|TRBJ1-1
CASSRMPLGTEAFF
TGTGCCAGCTCGCGAATGCCCCTCGGCACTGAAGCTTTCTTT
>TRBD2|.|TRBV6-5|TRBJ2-1
CASNPPGGSNEQFF
TGTGCCAGCAATCCCCCGGGGGGTAGCAATGAGCAGTTCTTC
>TRBD1|.|TRBV6-6|TRBJ2-2
CASSDRGTGELFF
TGTGCCAGCAGCGACAGGGGCACCGGGGAGCTGTTTTTT
>.|.|TRBV19|TRBJ1-2
CASSIGTANYGYTF
TGTGCCAGTAGTATAGGCACAGCTAACTATGGCTACACCTTC
>TRBD1|once|TRBV30|TRBJ1-6
CAWIGTGNSPLHF
TGTGCCTGGATCGGGACAGGGAATTCACCCCTCCACTTT
>.|.|TRBV7-9|TRBJ2-7
CASSLVAGTYEQYF
TGTGCCAGCAGCTTAGTGGCTGGAACCTACGAGCAGTACTTC
>TRBD2|.|TRBV7-8|TRBJ2-1
CASSGAGVGYNEQFF
TGTGCCAGCAGCGGCGCGGGAGTTGGGTACAATGAGCAGTTCTTC
>.|.|TRBV6-5|TRBJ1-3
CASSYSDRASGNTIYF
TGTGCCAGCAGTTACTCGGACAGAGCCTCTGGAAACACCATATATTTT
>.|.|TRBV4-2|TRBJ1-1
CASSQDKRGDTEAFF
TGTGCCAGCAGCCAAGATAAGAGGGGCGACACTGAAGCTTTCTTT
>.|.|TRBV4-1|TRBJ2-3
CASSQPLESTDTQYF
TGCGCCAGCAGCCAACCCCTAGAAAGCACAGATACGCAGTATTTT
>.|.|TRBV2|TRBJ2-7
CASSTEQGSYEQYF
TGTGCCAGCAGTACGGAACAAGGCTCCTACGAGCAGTACTTC
>.|.|TRBV6-1|TRBJ2-7
CASSEHARNYEQYF
TGTGCCAGCAGTGAACATGCCAGAAACTACGAGCAGTACTTC
>TRBD2|.|TRBV6-1|TRBJ2-1
CASSEARREGPNEQFF
TGTGCCAGCAGTGAAGCAAGGCGGGAGGGCCCCAATGAGCAGTTCTTC
>.|.|TRBV6-1|TRBJ1-1
CASSARRNTEAFF
TGTGCCAGCAGTGCGAGAAGAAACACTGAAGCTTTCTTT
>.|.|TRBV19|TRBJ1-5
CASNIFRQPQHF
TGTGCCAGTAACATATTTAGGCAGCCCCAGCATTTT
>.|.|TRBV28|TRBJ1-1
CASSLQGGTEAFF
TGTGCCAGCAGTCTCCAGGGAGGTACTGAAGCTTTCTTT
>TRBD2|.|TRBV5-1|TRBJ2-1
CASSPASGRWDEQFF
TGCGCCAGCAGCCCGGCGAGCGGGAGATGGGATGAGCAGTTCTTC
>.|.|TRBV5-6|TRBJ2-3
CASSPGMVGTQYF
TGTGCCAGCAGCCCCGGGATGGTGGGTACGCAGTATTTT
>TRBD1|.|TRBV5-6|TRBJ1-5
CASSDGTGAPNQPQHF
TGTGCCAGCAGCGACGGGACAGGGGCCCCCAATCAGCCCCAGCATTTT
>.|.|TRBV15|TRBJ2-7
CATSRVRWTRVPYEQYF
TGTGCCACCAGCAGAGTGAGGTGGACTCGGGTGCCCTACGAGCAGTACTTC
>.|.|TRBV5-1|TRBJ2-2
CASSLSGLEGTGELFF
TGCGCCAGCAGCTTAAGTGGACTGGAGGGCACCGGGGAGCTGTTTTTT
>TRBD1|once|TRBV6-1|TRBJ1-1
CASGRWGQTGGRAFF
TGTGCCAGCGGAAGGTGGGGGCAGACAGGGGGCAGAGCTTTCTTT
>TRBD2|once|TRBV28|TRBJ2-2
CASAPPGGPNTGELFF
TGTGCCAGCGCCCCCCCGGGAGGGCCAAACACCGGGGAGCTGTTTTTT
>.|.|TRBV28|TRBJ1-2
CASSPGGTIYGYTF
TGTGCCAGCAGCCCCGGGGGGACAATCTATGGCTACACCTTC
>.|.|TRBV4-2|TRBJ2-7
CASSQGTADGYEQYF
TGTGCCAGCAGCCAAGGAACTGCGGACGGGTATGAGCAGTACTTC
>TRBD2|.|TRBV7-2|TRBJ2-1
CASSFVGLRTSGNNEQFF
TGTGCCAGCAGCTTCGTCGGGCTTAGGACTAGCGGTAACAATGAGCAGTTCTTC
>TRBD1|.|TRBV29-1|TRBJ2-2
CSVVTGAAGELFF
TGCAGCGTCGTCACAGGGGCCGCCGGGGAGCTGTTTTTT
>TRBD1|.|TRBV7-9|TRBJ1-1
CASSQGQGYTEAFF
TGTGCCAGCAGTCAAGGACAGGGGTACACTGAAGCTTTCTTT
>.|few|TRBV5-1|TRBJ2-5
CASSLVPQETQYF
TGCGCCAGCAGCTTGGTTCCGCAAGAGACCCAGTACTTC
>TRBD2|once|TRBV5-1|TRBJ2-1
CASSLGLAGGPYNEQFF
TGCGCCAGCAGCTTGGGACTAGCGGGAGGACCCTACAATGAGCAGTTCTTC
>TRBD2|.|TRBV4-1|TRBJ2-3
CASSLPGSGRRPDTQYF
TGCGCCAGCAGCCTCCCGGGGAGCGGGAGGCGTCCAGATACGCAGTATTTT
>TRBD2|.|TRBV6-6|TRBJ2-7
CASSRGLADLYEQYF
TGTGCCAGCAGTCGAGGACTAGCGGATCTCTACGAGCAGTACTTC
>.|.|TRBV29-1|TRBJ2-3
CSVELYTDTQYF
TGCAGCGTTGAACTTTACACAGATACGCAGTATTTT
>.|.|TRBV5-1|TRBJ1-3
CASSSEGVSGNTIYF
TGCGCCAGCAGCTCGGAAGGGGTCTCAGGAAACACCATATATTTT
>TRBD2|.|TRBV14|TRBJ2-1
CASSQGGIAGVTNNEQFF
TGTGCCAGCAGCCAAGGTGGGATAGCGGGAGTAACGAACAATGAGCAGTTCTTC
>TRBD2|.|TRBV28|TRBJ2-5
CASNLAGAQETQYF
TGTGCCAGCAACCTAGCGGGGGCTCAAGAGACCCAGTACTTC
>TRBD2|.|TRBV5-1|TRBJ2-3
CASSLVAGGEDTQYF
TGCGCCAGCAGCTTGGTCGCGGGGGGCGAAGATACGCAGTATTTT
>.|.|TRBV5-1|TRBJ2-3
CASSLNRFYTDTQYF
TGCGCCAGCAGCTTGAACCGCTTTTACACAGATACGCAGTATTTT
>TRBD1|.|TRBV5-6|TRBJ1-2
CASSLAQGAPSGYTF
TGTGCCAGCAGCTTGGCGCAGGGGGCCCCCTCTGGCTACACCTTC
>.|.|TRBV19|TRBJ2-7
CASRRAGSYEQYF
TGTGCCAGTAGAAGGGCGGGGTCCTACGAGCAGTACTTC
>.|.|TRBV6-5|TRBJ1-1
CASSYGHTGAEAFF
TGTGCCAGCAGTTACGGACATACTGGGGCTGAAGCTTTCTTT
>.|.|TRBV5-1|TRBJ2-1
CASIPLAGGDEQFF
TGCGCCAGCATCCCCTTGGCGGGCGGAGATGAGCAGTTCTTC
>.|.|TRBV4-1|TRBJ1-2
CASSGGGGRGGNYGYTF
TGCGCCAGCAGCGGCGGGGGGGGACGGGGCGGTAACTATGGCTACACCTTC
>TRBD1|.|TRBV7-2|TRBJ1-2
CASSLGGTGNGYTF
TGTGCCAGCAGCTTAGGTGGGACAGGGAATGGCTACACCTTC
>.|.|TRBV6-5|TRBJ2-3
CASSPWTSTDTQYF
TGTGCCAGCAGTCCTTGGACGAGCACAGATACGCAGTATTTT
>TRBD1|.|TRBV27|TRBJ1-1
CASSPRTGGGEAFF
TGTGCCAGCAGTCCCCGGACAGGGGGCGGGGAAGCTTTCTTT
>.|.|TRBV7-2|TRBJ2-3
CASSLVWDPTLTDTQYF
TGTGCCAGCAGCTTAGTCTGGGACCCCACGCTCACAGATACGCAGTATTTT